What follows describes a single TCR beta chain. This CDR3 comprises 15 residues. CDR1 is SGHVS, CDR2 FQNEAQ, per germline. Trimming took off 5 bases at V and 4 bases at J, with 15 bases between the two ends. Authors' data handling: From reference gene primer amplification, estimates of nucleated cell counts were derived. Profiling relied on immunoSEQ multiplex PCR, and the TCRdb table lists in-frame clones only, not all of them. For V, J and clone size, that table is used; D and trimming come from the DNA. The data show around 330,000 clones, with roughly nine tenths seen just once and approximately 2.5% held by the top ten. This entry belongs to a study of blood T cell repertoires in COVID-19. Study in general: The United States, Italy and Spain provided the acute and convalescent COVID-19 samples. PBMCs, B-cell-depleted T cells, or T cells provided the cDNA or gDNA that made up the material.

Clinical history reported by participants formed the basis on which cohorts were assigned. The sequencing sample was made of PBMCs or T cells enriched from blood (not recorded which). V is TRBV7-8 and J is TRBJ1-5; D is possibly TRBD1 (5 bases). This sequence was found in a man aged 55 to 70 who had recovered from COVID-19. Written as DNA, the CDR3 is TGTGCCAGCAGCCAGAGTATCACAGGTAATCAGCCCCAGCATTTT. Its translation is CASSQSITGNQPQHF.